One sample yielded the 15 T cell receptor beta chains listed below, sequenced in a study of metastatic and nonmetastatic thyroid tumors. TCRdb re-analyzed the PCR reads through MiXCR. Of just over 7,500 clones listed, 27% are singletons. There were no patients who had received any treatment before thyroid surgery. Material: adjacent normal tissue. The origin of the receptors is a female donor with papillary thyroid cancer or a benign thyroid nodule (not recorded which). Some clones in this sample may be carry-over from other donors' samples.

This clone has only one observation. This rearrangement joins TRBV20-1 to TRBJ1-1, with a possible D match to TRBD1 (5 bases). The V gene lost 0 bases and the J gene lost 5 bases, with 13 bases spanning the gap. Per the germline V gene, CDR1 is DFQATT and CDR2 is SNEGSKA (reference sequence). The CDR3 runs 14 residues. The CDR3 sequence is CSARDQGRWTEAFF. For the CDR3, the DNA is TGCAGTGCTAGAGATCAGGGAAGATGGACTGAAGCTTTCTTT.

As to this clone: At one boundary the junction diverges from the germline segment, which might be a read error. The chain joins TRBV7-3 to TRBJ2-3; 11 bases agree with TRBD2. The CDR3 has 18 residues. CDR1 SGHTA and CDR2 FQGTGA come from the germline V gene. The CDR3 sequence is CARGLTQIAGGPTDMQYF. The CDR3 bases are TGTGCCAGAGGCTTAACCCAAATAGCGGGAGGGCCAACAGATATGCAGTATTTT.

J is TRBJ2-1 and V is TRBV11-2; a possible D gene is TRBD2 (5 bases). V lost 1 base and J 4 bases, leaving 17 bases between the germline ends. The length of the CDR3 is 17 residues. CDR1 SGHAT and CDR2 FQNNGV come from the germline V gene. CDR3: CASSLVYLSGFYNEQFF. The CDR3 nucleotides read TGTGCCAGCAGCTTAGTATATCTCAGCGGATTTTACAATGAGCAGTTCTTC.

This clone was seen repeatedly, ten times or more. The chain uses TRBV5-1 and TRBJ2-1, with TRBD2 as a possible D gene (6 bases). The CDR3 contains 15 residues. Germline assignment: CDR1 SGHRS and CDR2 YFSETQ. Trimming left V 5 bases short and J 5 bases short, with 17 bases between. The CDR3 sequence: CASRWTTQRDNEQFF. The CDR3 DNA reads as TGCGCCAGCAGATGGACTACCCAAAGGGACAATGAGCAGTTCTTC. The whole variable domain, remainder taken from reference TRBV5-1 and TRBJ2-1, is KAGVTQTPRYLIKTRGQQVTLSCSPISGHRSVSWYQQTPGQGLQFLFEYFSETQRNKGNFPGRFSGRQFSNSRSEMNVSTLELGDSALYLCASRWTTQRDNEQFFGPGTRLTVL.

This rearrangement joins TRBV20-1 to TRBJ2-2; D is ambiguous. V was clipped by 0 bases and J by 1 base, with 15 bases between them. Germline CDR1 is DFQATT and CDR2 is SNEGSKA (reference sequence). The CDR3 has 17 amino acids. CDR3 DNA: TGCAGTGCTAGAGAAAGACGCCCCAGTGGGAACACCGGGGAGCTGTTTTTT. Its translation is CSARERRPSGNTGELFF.

This clone is medium-sized by share. The chain couples TRBV27 to TRBJ2-2, with no clear D. The V end lost 3 bases, the J end lost 4 bases, and 3 bases lay between the germline ends. CDR1 MNHEY and CDR2 SMNVEV come from the germline V gene (reference sequence). The CDR3 length is 12 residues. The CDR3 nucleotides read TGTGCCAGCAGTTTTTCCACCGGGGAGCTGTTTTTT. The encoded protein is CASSFSTGELFF.

About this clone: A read error may account for a junction end that differs from germline. V usage is TRBV28 and J usage is TRBJ1-2; perhaps TRBD1 as D (6 bases). This CDR3 has 15 residues. Germline lookup yields CDR1 MDHEN and CDR2 SYDVKM. The CDR3 region is CTSSPDSRPLYGYTF. The DNA for the CDR3 is TGTACCAGCAGTCCGGACAGTCGTCCTCTATATGGCTACACCTTC.

The chain carries TRBV28 and TRBJ1-1; no firm D call. CDR3 length: 13 amino acids. Germline CDR1 is MDHEN and CDR2 is SYDVKM. Trimming stripped 2 bases from V and 5 bases from J, with 9 bases between. In DNA form, the CDR3 reads TGTGCCAGCAGTTTAGTTGGGGTGACTGAAGCTTTCTTT. Translating gives CASSLVGVTEAFF.

In regard to this clone: A junction boundary mismatches the germline segment, possibly from a read error. The chain has TRBV20-1 and TRBJ2-6; 9 bases agree with TRBD1. The CDR3 spans 15 residues. Germline CDR1 reads DFQATT; CDR2 reads SNEGSKA (reference sequence). The CDR3: CSEPPTGGAINVLTF. CDR3 bases: TGCAGTGAGCCCCCTACAGGGGGCGCGATCAACGTACTGACTTTC.

The gene calls are TRBV6-1 and TRBJ2-7; no clear D. Germline CDR1 is MNHNS and CDR2 is SASEGT. The CDR3 spans 14 residues. DNA for the CDR3: TGTGCCAGCAGTGCTTCTGGCGGTGCCTACGAGCAGTTAGTC. It specifies CASSASGGAYEQLV.

The chain recombines TRBV28 with TRBJ2-7; TRBD1 might be the D (5 bases). This CDR3 is built from 14 residues. V lost 7 bases to trimming and J lost 0 bases, with 13 bases between them. From germline, CDR1 is MDHEN and CDR2 SYDVKM. CDR3 in amino acids: CASIPGSSSYEQYF. The CDR3 bases are TGTGCCAGCATACCAGGGTCCTCCTCCTACGAGCAGTACTTC.

This clone was counted only a few times. The chain links TRBV2 to TRBJ2-7, with no clear D. Germline V CDR1 and CDR2: SNHLY, FYNNEI. CDR3 size: 14 residues. Trimming took off 5 bases at V and 2 bases at J, with 13 bases between the two ends. CDR3 residues: CASSTNTKAYEQYV. CDR3 sequence (DNA): TGTGCCAGCAGTACAAACACAAAGGCCTACGAGCAGTACGTC.

This clone was seen only a few times. The V gene is TRBV6-1, the J gene TRBJ2-7; unclear D gene. Trimming stripped 7 bases from V and 0 bases from J, with 16 bases between. There are 15 residues in the CDR3. The germline V gene encodes CDR1 MNHNS and CDR2 SASEGT. CDR3 protein: CASTPRADSSYEQYF. The CDR3 region has the DNA TGTGCCAGCACTCCTCGGGCGGATTCCTCCTACGAGCAGTACTTC.

This clone ranks as medium-sized. The chain employs TRBV5-1 and TRBJ1-2, with D perhaps TRBD1 (6 bases). Germline assignment: CDR1 SGHRS and CDR2 YFSETQ. The CDR3 is 14 residues long. With 0 bases removed from V and 5 bases from J, the gap between germline ends came to 11 bases. CDR3 sequence reads: CASSLAGGAYGYTF. The CDR3 DNA follows: TGCGCCAGCAGCTTGGCGGGGGGCGCGTATGGCTACACCTTC.

The chain joins TRBV20-1 to TRBJ2-1; D gene uncertain. CDR1 and CDR2 from the germline V gene are DFQATT and SNEGSKA (reference sequence). V was clipped by 0 bases and J by 3 bases, with 6 bases between them. The CDR3 is made up of 13 amino acids. The CDR3 loop is CSARERIYNEQFF. DNA of the CDR3: TGCAGTGCTAGAGAGAGGATCTACAATGAGCAGTTCTTC.